The 15 T cell receptor beta chains reported below all come from one sample, sequenced in a study of blood T cell repertoires in COVID-19. TCRdb keeps only in-frame clones here, not all; method: immunoSEQ multiplex PCR. Altogether about 230,000 clones are present, around 83% being singletons, with the ten largest covering approximately 5.3%. The sample was peripheral blood. The source of these receptors is a man aged 80 or over with acute or convalescent COVID-19.

This clone was observed a handful of times. The genes are TRBV18 and TRBJ2-2, with a possible D match to TRBD1 (5 bases). CDR1 and CDR2 from the germline V gene are KGHSH and LQKENI. V gave up 1 base and J gave up 6 bases, with 6 bases separating them. CDR3 length equals 13 residues. The CDR3 nucleotides read TGTGCCAGCTCACCACTGGGGCCCGGGGAGCTGTTTTTT. Its translation: CASSPLGPGELFF.

V and J are TRBV11-1 and TRBJ2-3; TRBD1 is a possible D gene (5 bases). This CDR3 is built from 16 residues. Trimming removed 1 base at V and 0 bases at J, with 11 bases between. Germline V gene data show CDR1 as SGHAT and CDR2 as FQDESV (reference sequence). CDR3: CASSLEGPGSTDTQYF. In DNA, the CDR3 is TGTGCCAGCAGCTTAGAGGGGCCAGGGAGCACAGATACGCAGTATTTT.

This CDR3 is CASSYLQEGNEQFF. The DNA of the CDR3 is TGTGCCAGCAGTTACCTACAGGAGGGGAATGAGCAGTTCTTC. This rearrangement joins TRBV6-2 or TRBV6-3 to TRBJ2-1; perhaps TRBD2 as D (6 bases). V dropped 2 bases and J dropped 7 bases, with 12 bases sitting between them. Per the germline V gene, CDR1 is MNHEY and CDR2 is SVGEGT. The CDR3 length is 14 residues.

The chain has TRBV20-1 and TRBJ1-2; D not resolved. The CDR3 has 13 residues. The germline V and J ends were trimmed by 3 bases and 5 bases, with 13 bases remaining between them. The germline CDR1 and CDR2 sequences are DFQATT and SNEGSKA (reference sequence). CDR3 in DNA: TGCAGTGCTAGTTTCGGCGGGAGATATGGCTACACCTTC. Its translation is CSASFGGRYGYTF.

Points on this clone: Other DNA sequences in this specimen translate into the identical CDR3. In DNA, the CDR3 is TGTGCCAGCAGTTTAGGGGGGTATAGCAATCAGCCCCAGCATTTT. Residues: CASSLGGYSNQPQHF. The chain has TRBV28 and TRBJ1-5; maybe TRBD1 (5 bases). CDR1 MDHEN and CDR2 SYDVKM come from the germline V gene. The CDR3 is 15 residues long. The V and J ends lost 2 bases and 0 bases respectively, with 8 bases between them.

V gene TRBV27 combines with J gene TRBJ2-7, with a tentative D call TRBD2 (5 bases). This CDR3 has 15 residues. The germline V and J ends were trimmed by 0 bases and 9 bases, with 18 bases remaining between them. Germline loops: CDR1 MNHEY, CDR2 SMNVEV (reference sequence). CDR3 sequence reads: CASSLSGGPRLGQYF. CDR3 bases: TGTGCCAGCAGTTTATCAGGCGGGCCACGCCTGGGGCAGTACTTC.

The J gene is TRBJ1-5, the V gene TRBV5-1; the match to TRBD1 covers 9 bases. V was clipped by 3 bases and J by 7 bases; unmatched bases: 8. CDR3 length: 15 residues. Germline V gene data show CDR1 as SGHRS and CDR2 as YFSETQ. The CDR3 nucleotides are TGCGCCAGCAGCTCCGGGGACAGGGAAGGCCAGCCCCAGCATTTT. Amino acids: CASSSGDREGQPQHF.

The chain joins TRBV10-3 to TRBJ2-2, with 8 bases lining up with TRBD1. Germline V gene sequence: CDR1 ENHRY, CDR2 SYGVKD. There are 17 residues in the CDR3. The V and J ends lost 5 bases and 2 bases, in that order; junction bases with no gene match: 10. DNA of the CDR3: TGTGCCATCAGTTTTACCCCGGGACAGGTTAACACCGGGGAGCTGTTTTTT. Protein: CAISFTPGQVNTGELFF.

The J gene is TRBJ1-2, the V gene TRBV5-4, with a possible D match to TRBD1 (6 bases). CDR3 size: 15 residues. V gave up 4 bases and J gave up 0 bases, with 13 bases separating them. The germline CDR1 and CDR2 sequences are SGHNT and YYREEE (reference sequence). In DNA form, the CDR3 reads TGTGCCAGCAGCCAAGGGGGGGTACCTAACTATGGCTACACCTTC. The encoded protein is CASSQGGVPNYGYTF. The full variable domain, completed using reference TRBV5-4 and TRBJ1-2, is ETGVTQSPTHLIKTRGQQVTLRCSSQSGHNTVSWYQQALGQGPQFIFQYYREEENGRGNFPPRFSGLQFPNYSSELNVNALELDDSALYLCASSQGGVPNYGYTFGSGTRLTVV.

This clone was detected a few times. J is TRBJ1-3 and V is TRBV7-2; weak D call: TRBD1 (6 bases). The CDR3 has 13 residues. V lost 5 bases and J lost 3, with 8 bases in between. Germline CDR1 and CDR2: SGHTA and FQGNSA. CDR3 loop: CASSPDSGNTIYF. CDR3 coding DNA: TGTGCCAGCAGCCCGGACAGTGGAAACACCATATATTTT. Full variable domain (missing parts from reference TRBV7-2 and TRBJ1-3): GAGVSQSPSNKVTEKGKDVELRCDPISGHTALYWYRQSLGQGLEFLIYFQGNSAPDKSGLPSDRFSAERTGGSVSTLTIQRTQQEDSAVYLCASSPDSGNTIYFGEGSWLTVV.

This sequence joins TRBV5-4 and TRBJ2-3; no reliable D call. This CDR3 contains 14 residues. CDR1 is SGHNT and CDR2 is YYREEE in the germline V gene (reference sequence). The V end lost 3 bases, the J end lost 2 bases, and 10 bases lay between the germline ends. The CDR3 is CASSSSTNTDTQYF. Written as DNA, the CDR3 is TGTGCCAGCAGCTCGTCGACAAACACAGATACGCAGTATTTT.

The rearrangement links TRBV28 to TRBJ1-2; D is undetermined. V was clipped by 7 bases and J by 4 bases, with 13 bases between them. Germline lookup yields CDR1 MDHEN and CDR2 SYDVKM. The CDR3 spans 13 residues. The CDR3 DNA is TGTGCCAGCAATTACGACGGGTTCTATGGCTACACCTTC. Its protein product is CASNYDGFYGYTF.

The chain is built from TRBV5-4 and TRBJ2-7, with D perhaps TRBD1 (6 bases). V lost 0 bases and J 5 bases, leaving 12 bases between the germline ends. The CDR3 covers 14 residues. Germline V lookup: CDR1 SGHNT, CDR2 YYREEE (reference sequence). CDR3 sequence reads: CASSLGQGLNEQYF. DNA of the CDR3: TGTGCCAGCAGCTTGGGGCAGGGGTTAAACGAGCAGTACTTC.

This clone showed up just once. The chain joins TRBV4-2 to TRBJ2-1, with 12 bases identical to TRBD2. Germline values: CDR1 LGHNA, CDR2 YNFKEQ. The length of the CDR3 is 16 residues. V shed 2 bases, J shed 7 bases, and the junction held 6 bases outside the gene matches. The CDR3 DNA is TGTGCCAGCAGCCAAAACGGACTAGCGGGGATTAATGAGCAGTTCTTC. Amino acid sequence: CASSQNGLAGINEQFF.

The chain is built from TRBV18 and TRBJ2-7; 11 nucleotides agree with TRBD2. Germline V CDR1 and CDR2: KGHSH, LQKENI. The CDR3 is made up of 16 amino acids. Germline trimming cut 0 bases from V and 5 bases from J; bases unmatched to any gene: 6. CDR3 region: CASSPPASGRSHEQYF. In nucleotides, the CDR3 is TGTGCCAGCTCACCACCGGCTAGCGGGAGGTCCCACGAGCAGTACTTC.